What follows are 30 T cell receptor beta chains derived from one specimen sequenced in a study of response to subunit inactivated influenza vaccine (dated by TCRdb to 2017 to 2018). Library preparation employed RT-PCR. Sequenced using an Illumina HiSeq 2500. TCRdb itself trimmed the public reads at Q25 with fastp, ran MiXCR and retained productive beta chains. Every CDR3 protein is listed once, alongside the most common genes and DNA of its rows. The sample table shows about 780,000 distinct CDR3 sequences, and around 20% are seen once. Approximately 11% of the sample comes from the top ten. The sequenced sample was PBMCs from blood, obtained 5 days after vaccination. Source of these receptors: a man over 45 who received an inactivated influenza vaccine. Donor details come from another sample of the same person, matched by shared clones.

This clonotype showed up just a few times. The chain has TRBV10-3 and TRBJ2-2; D is perhaps TRBD2 (6 bases). With 6 bases removed from V and 2 bases from J, the gap between germline ends came to 16 bases. The germline CDR1 and CDR2 sequences are ENHRY and SYGVKD. The CDR3 extends over 16 amino acids. CDR3 loop: CAIRTRTGDNTGELFF. The CDR3 DNA reads TGTGCCATCAGGACCCGGACGGGAGATAACACCGGGGAGCTGTTTTTT.

This clonotype was found a few times. This chain links TRBV28 with TRBJ1-3; no definite D call. Trimming shortened V by 7 bases and J by 7 bases, and 11 bases separated the two germline ends. This CDR3 region has 12 residues. In germline, CDR1 is MDHEN, CDR2 SYDVKM. This CDR3 reads CASTDPGNTIYF. The CDR3 coding sequence is TGTGCCAGCACCGACCCCGGCAACACCATATATTTT.

This clonotype was seen a few times. The chain recombines TRBV5-1 with TRBJ2-1; D perhaps matches TRBD2 (6 bases). The CDR3 has 12 amino acids. Trimming removed 0 bases at V and 15 bases at J, with 13 bases between. CDR1 SGHRS and CDR2 YFSETQ come from the germline V gene. Here the CDR3 DNA reads TGCGCCAGCAGCTTGGAGGCGGGGCAGAGGTTCTTC. Translating gives CASSLEAGQRFF.

The table lists this clonotype with a few counts. J is TRBJ1-2 and V is TRBV7-2; TRBD1 matches 7 bases. J gave up 4 bases and V 4 bases, and 15 bases lay outside the gene matches. The CDR3 spans 17 residues. Germline CDR1 SGHTA, CDR2 FQGNSA. CDR3 nucleotide sequence: TGTGCCAGCAGCTCCAGGATCGAACAGGGGCTCCTCTATGGCTACACCTTC. It specifies CASSSRIEQGLLYGYTF.

This clonotype was detected only a few times. The J gene is TRBJ2-4, the V gene TRBV21-1; TRBD2 is the table's D call and was not checked against the DNA. TRBV21-1 is a pseudogene. This CDR3 spans 20 amino acids. CDR3 region: CASSKVGRLAGGLDKNIQYF. The DNA for the CDR3 is TGTGCCAGCAGCAAAGTCGGGCGGCTAGCGGGGGGGCTAGACAAAAACATTCAGTACTTC.

This clonotype has just a few counts. The genes are TRBV29-1 and TRBJ2-5; D is possibly TRBD1 (5 bases). Germline CDR1 reads SQVTM; CDR2 reads ANQGSEA. CDR3 length equals 12 residues. Trimming took off 6 bases at V and 5 bases at J, with 13 bases between the two ends. The chain's CDR3 is CSVQKGVETQYF. The CDR3, as DNA: TGCAGCGTACAAAAAGGGGTGGAGACCCAGTACTTC.

The chain combines TRBV7-9 with TRBJ1-1, with 8 nucleotides matching TRBD1. With 3 bases clipped from V and 5 bases from J, the junction kept 8 bases outside the gene matches. Germline loops: CDR1 SEHNR, CDR2 FQNEAQ (reference sequence). The CDR3 has 15 residues. The chain's CDR3 is CASSFRQGASTEAFF. The CDR3 DNA follows: TGTGCCAGCAGCTTTCGGCAGGGGGCATCGACTGAAGCTTTCTTT. Drawing the rest from reference TRBV7-9 and TRBJ1-1, the complete variable domain is DTGVSQNPRHKITKRGQNVTFRCDPISEHNRLYWYRQTLGQGPEFLTYFQNEAQLEKSRLLSDRFSAERPKGSFSTLEIQRTEQGDSAMYLCASSFRQGASTEAFFGQGTRLTVV.

The chain couples TRBV29-1 to TRBJ1-1, with TRBD1 matching over 9 bases. Germline V gives CDR1 SQVTM, CDR2 ANQGSEA. Unmatched junction bases numbered 8, after V lost 7 bases and J lost 8 bases. The CDR3 contains 12 residues. The CDR3 DNA reads as TGCAGCGGGAACAGGGGGCCCACCGAAGCTTTCTTT. This encodes CSGNRGPTEAFF.

The V and J genes are TRBV7-9 and TRBJ2-3; D call uncertain. Trimming pared 2 bases from V and 3 bases from J, leaving 12 bases between. The CDR3 has 15 residues. The germline V gene has CDR1 SEHNR and CDR2 FQNEAQ (reference sequence). The CDR3 protein is CASSLLTQKTDTQYF. For the CDR3, the DNA is TGTGCCAGCAGCTTATTGACTCAAAAAACAGATACGCAGTATTTT.

This clonotype was counted a few times. The chain uses TRBV5-4 and TRBJ2-5, with 10 bases identical to TRBD1. With 1 base clipped from V and 6 bases from J, the junction kept 6 bases outside the gene matches. This CDR3 contains 15 residues. Germline V gene sequence: CDR1 SGHNT, CDR2 YYREEE (reference sequence). Written as DNA, the CDR3 is TGTGCCAGCAGCTTGAGTAGGGACAGGGGAAAGACCCAGTACTTC. Protein sequence: CASSLSRDRGKTQYF.

As concerns this clonotype: A read error may be the cause here, since a much bigger clone is one base away. The chain employs TRBV5-1 and TRBJ2-7; D call uncertain. V lost 0 bases and J lost 0, with 10 bases in between. The CDR3 covers 15 residues. CDR1 and CDR2 (germline): SGHRS, YFSETQ. The CDR3 protein is CASSLAARSSYEQYF. The DNA for the CDR3 is TGCGCCAGCAGCTTGGCCGCGCGCAGCTCCTACGAGCAGTACTTC.

V gene TRBV6-5 combines with J gene TRBJ1-2; 8 nucleotides agree with TRBD1. This CDR3 contains 13 residues. The germline CDR1 and CDR2 sequences are MNHEY and SVGAGI. Trimming took 2 bases from V and 11 from J; bases not matched to a gene: 7. The CDR3 loop is CASSYGWTGRYTF. The CDR3 nucleotides read TGTGCCAGCAGTTACGGGTGGACAGGGAGGTACACCTTC.

V gene TRBV12-3 or TRBV12-4 combines with J gene TRBJ2-6; the D gene could be TRBD1 or TRBD2 (5 bases each). Trimming took 5 bases from V and 6 from J, leaving 11 bases between them. CDR3 length: 14 residues. CDR3 region: CASSTRQLANVLTF. The CDR3 nucleotides read TGTGCCAGCAGTACTAGACAGTTGGCCAACGTCCTGACTTTC.

CDR3 in amino acids: CASRGGQIKNIQYF. The CDR3 nucleotides are TGTGCCAGCAGGGGAGGACAGATCAAAAACATTCAGTACTTC. The V call is TRBV6-2 or TRBV6-3, the J call TRBJ2-4, with D perhaps given as TRBD1 or TRBD2 (6 bases each). Germline V CDR1 and CDR2: MNHEY, SVGEGT. The CDR3 has 14 amino acids. Trimming removed 6 bases from V and 3 bases from J, with 12 bases in between.

This clonotype was counted many times. This chain uses TRBV5-5 with TRBJ1-5; the D gene is possibly TRBD1 (6 bases). CDR3 length: 13 amino acids. In germline, CDR1 is SGHKS, CDR2 YYEKEE (reference sequence). V was shortened by 1 base and J by 7 bases, with 9 bases between the two germline ends. The DNA for the CDR3 is TGTGCCAGCAGCTTGCTCCAGGGGCAGCCCCAGCATTTT. Its translation: CASSLLQGQPQHF. Supplemented by reference TRBV5-5 and TRBJ1-5, the full variable domain reads DAGVTQSPTHLIKTRGQQVTLRCSPISGHKSVSWYQQVLGQGPQFIFQYYEKEERGRGNFPDRFSARQFPNYSSELNVNALLLGDSALYLCASSLLQGQPQHFGDGTRLSIL.

The rearrangement joins TRBV30 to TRBJ2-5; TRBD1 matches at 9 bases. The CDR3 sequence is 14 residues long. Losses at the gene ends were 3 bases for V and 5 bases for J; bases not matched to a gene: 7. CDR1 is GTSNPN, CDR2 SVGIG, per germline (reference sequence). This CDR3 is CAWRRGQGQETQYF. CDR3 coding DNA: TGTGCCTGGAGAAGAGGACAGGGGCAGGAGACCCAGTACTTC.

Only a few counts were recorded for this clonotype. The chain recombines TRBV12-3 or TRBV12-4 with TRBJ2-7; the D gene is possibly TRBD2 (6 bases). The CDR3 contains 15 residues. Trimming stripped 5 bases from V and 3 bases from J, with 17 bases between. CDR3 sequence: CASSPPGLPYYEQYF. CDR3 DNA: TGTGCCAGCAGTCCCCCGGGACTCCCGTACTACGAGCAGTACTTC.

This clonotype was counted between two and nine times. The chain carries TRBV3-1 and TRBJ2-7; 7 bases are a match to TRBD2. The CDR3 is 15 amino acids. Trimming cost V 1 base and J 2 bases; bases outside gene matches: 5. From germline, CDR1 is LGHDT and CDR2 YNNKEL (reference sequence). The CDR3 DNA is TGTGCCAGCAGCCAAGCAAGCGGGGTTGCCTACGAGCAGTACTTC. Encoded protein: CASSQASGVAYEQYF.

This clonotype was counted ten times or more. The rearrangement links TRBV5-1 to TRBJ2-7; D ambiguous. Germline loops: CDR1 SGHRS, CDR2 YFSETQ. This CDR3 region has 14 residues. V lost 0 bases to trimming and J lost 1 base, with 8 bases between them. The CDR3 DNA reads TGCGCCAGCAGCTTGGGTCACAGTTCCTACGAGCAGTACTTC. Amino acid sequence: CASSLGHSSYEQYF.

For this clonotype: The germline gene is not matched at one end of the junction; a read error may be the cause. The chain employs TRBV11-1 and TRBJ2-7; 7 nucleotides line up with TRBD2. CDR1 is SGHAT, CDR2 FQDESV, per germline (reference sequence). The CDR3 totals 12 residues. CDR3 DNA: TGTACCAGCGGGACGGCCTCCTACGAGCAGTACTTC. Translating gives CTSGTASYEQYF.

This chain links TRBV7-3 with TRBJ2-4, with D maybe TRBD1 (6 bases). The CDR3 runs 14 residues. Germline-derived CDR1 and CDR2 are SGHTA and FQGTGA. Deletions cut 2 bases from V and 8 bases from J, with 13 bases between. Here the CDR3 DNA reads TGTGCCAGCAGCTTAGGGGACAAGGGTCACATTCAGTACTTC. This codes for CASSLGDKGHIQYF.

This clonotype has only a few counts. This sequence joins TRBV4-3 and TRBJ1-5, with 8 bases lining up with TRBD1. With 0 bases clipped from V and 5 bases from J, the junction kept 3 bases outside the gene matches. The CDR3 is 15 amino acids. The V gene's germline CDR1 is LGHNA and CDR2 YSLEER. DNA for the CDR3: TGCGCCAGCAGCCAAGATTGGACAGGGTATCAGCCCCAGCATTTT. Protein: CASSQDWTGYQPQHF.

This clonotype was found a few times. This chain uses TRBV12-3 or TRBV12-4 with TRBJ1-1; D might be TRBD1 (5 bases). Trimming removed 6 bases at V and 1 base at J, with 15 bases between. There are 15 residues in the CDR3. The CDR3 spells CASREYPTGNTEAFF. CDR3 nucleotides: TGTGCCAGCAGAGAGTACCCTACAGGGAACACTGAAGCTTTCTTT.

The chain combines TRBV24-1 with TRBJ2-5, with D uncertain. V gave up 4 bases and J gave up 5 bases, with 10 bases separating them. Germline V gene sequence: CDR1 KGHDR, CDR2 SFDVKD. The CDR3 consists of 13 residues. The CDR3 is CATSDPLRETQYF. CDR3 coding DNA: TGTGCCACCAGTGACCCACTCCGGGAGACCCAGTACTTC.

There are a few counts of this clonotype. The V gene is TRBV6-5, the J gene TRBJ2-3, with D perhaps TRBD2 (5 bases). The CDR3 spans 14 residues. Deletions cut 0 bases from V and 2 bases from J, with 6 bases between. The V gene's germline CDR1 is MNHEY and CDR2 SVGAGI. CDR3 bases: TGTGCCAGCAGTTACTCGCGGGTCACAGATACGCAGTATTTT. Translation: CASSYSRVTDTQYF.

This clonotype was observed a handful of times. This chain connects TRBV15 to TRBJ1-2, with a tentative D call TRBD1 (5 bases). Deletions cut 0 bases from V and 3 bases from J, with 5 bases between. The CDR3 is made up of 13 amino acids. Germline V gene data show CDR1 as LNHNV and CDR2 as YYDKDF (reference sequence). The CDR3 DNA is TGTGCCACCAGCAGAGAGACAGACTATGGCTACACCTTC. Translated: CATSRETDYGYTF.

This clonotype was detected only a few times. The J gene is TRBJ2-3, the V gene TRBV7-2, with 12 bases fitting TRBD2. Losses at the gene ends were 3 bases for V and 11 bases for J; bases not matched to a gene: 6. Germline CDR1 is SGHTA and CDR2 is FQGNSA. The CDR3 extends over 14 amino acids. The CDR3 sequence is CASSFPSGGAGQYF. CDR3 bases: TGTGCCAGCAGCTTCCCTAGCGGGGGGGCCGGGCAGTATTTT.

The V call is TRBV12-3 or TRBV12-4, the J call TRBJ1-6; maybe TRBD1 (6 bases). Trimming shortened V by 5 bases and J by 7 bases, and 18 bases separated the two germline ends. CDR3 length: 16 residues. The CDR3 DNA reads as TGTGCCAGCAGTCGGGGGGGGCAATCTCTGAATTCACCCCTCCACTTT. This sequence encodes CASSRGGQSLNSPLHF.

In its sample, this clonotype was seen a few times. The CDR3 DNA follows: TGTGCCAGCGCCCTTAGCGGGACCAATGAGCAGTTCTTC. Translated: CASALSGTNEQFF. This chain uses TRBV27 with TRBJ2-1; 8 positions match TRBD2. J lost 6 bases, V lost 8 bases, and 6 bases had no gene match. The CDR3 sequence is 13 residues long. Germline V gene sequence: CDR1 MNHEY, CDR2 SMNVEV (reference sequence).

A few counts support this clonotype. V and J are TRBV29-1 and TRBJ2-3; TRBD2 matches 10 bases. V shed 4 bases and J 1 base; nucleotides not matched to a gene: 2. The CDR3 sequence is 14 residues long. Germline V lookup: CDR1 SQVTM, CDR2 ANQGSEA. The CDR3 loop reads CSVGLAGRTDTQYF. CDR3 DNA sequence: TGCAGCGTTGGACTAGCGGGCCGCACAGATACGCAGTATTTT.